This paragraph covers one T cell receptor (beta chain) sequence. Its cognate antigen is unknown. Sequencing libraries made from TCR beta cDNA carried unique molecular identifiers. TCRdb reprocessed the PCR reads via MiXCR and lists one record per CDR3 protein. This table holds under 900,000 distinct CDR3 sequences, approximately 50% found once. CDR3 length: 14 amino acids. The trim removed 2 bases at V and 2 bases at J, leaving 5 bases unmatched. The V gene's germline CDR1 is DFQATT and CDR2 SNEGSKA (reference sequence). This record comes from a study of post-analysis software for immune sequencing data. Study-level findings and limits: A handful of TRBV segments occurring more often in patients than controls included TRBV5-6, TRBV5-1 and TRBV20-1.

This clonotype was obtained from a girl under 18 with multiple sclerosis. The chain recombines TRBV20-1 with TRBJ2-7; the match to TRBD2 covers 8 bases. Sample: blood. CDR3 region: CSARLLAVPYEQYF. In nucleotides, the CDR3 is TGCAGTGCTAGACTACTAGCGGTTCCCTACGAGCAGTACTTC.